This T cell receptor (beta chain) was documented in a study of cytomegalovirus exposure and HLA in healthy donors. The study, taken as a whole, reports: An analysis was carried out later, and it reportedly showed fewer N-insertions in an Asian-associated ancestry cluster than the approximately 660-donor mean. When a later analysis compared HLA-associated TCR beta chains with equally common others, the HLA-associated chains turned out to be more clonally expanded and to have lower generation probabilities.

Of note for this clone: Its antigen remains unidentified.

CDR3 length: 16 amino acids. The germline V gene has CDR1 MGHRA and CDR2 YSYEKL. J lost 5 bases, V lost 1 base, and 6 bases had no gene match. Vbeta (60) and Jbeta (13) primers were used in the PCR. The repertoire was sequenced with immunoSEQ multiplex PCR; TCRdb's copy has only in-frame clones and lacks some. Recorded here are 200,000 to 250,000 clones; the top ten clones represent under 1%. The sequence was obtained from a woman in her twenties or thirties in good health and CMV-seropositive. The chain is built from TRBV4-1 and TRBJ2-5, with TRBD1 matching 11 bases. The sample was PBMCs. The CDR3: CASSQGTGGFKETQYF. CDR3 nucleotides: TGCGCCAGCAGCCAAGGGACAGGGGGCTTTAAGGAGACCCAGTACTTC.